These 19 T cell receptor beta chains originate from one sample sequenced in a study of CXCR3-negative and CXCR3-positive naive CD8 T cells. cDNA libraries for TRB were generated by 5' RACE incorporating UMI labels. After re-calling the 5' RACE reads, TCRdb lists one entry per CDR3 protein, DNA absent. Recorded for this sample: 130,000 or so distinct CDR3 sequences. Sequencing was done on a sample of naive CXCR3- CD8+ T cells from blood. Noted subset: CD45RO-CCR7+CD27+CD95- naive CD8+ T cells lacking CXCR3 (TNR3-). Every receptor here comes from a human donor in good health. Some clones in this sample may be carry-over from other donors' samples.

CDR3 protein: CASNQGGGYEQYF. The chain carries TRBV12-3 or TRBV12-4 and TRBJ2-7; TCRdb's D call of TRBD1 is untestable without DNA. The CDR3 is 13 amino acids.

The chain joins TRBV28 to TRBJ1-2. The CDR3 has 14 amino acids. CDR1 is MDHEN, CDR2 SYDVKM, per germline. This CDR3 is CASSYTGSSYGYTF.

The chain carries TRBV7-3 and TRBJ2-5; no DNA is available, so the TRBD2 call from TCRdb remains unchecked. Germline CDR1 and CDR2: SGHTA and FQGTGA. The CDR3 loop spans 15 amino acids. The CDR3 sequence is CASSRASGSQETQYF.

The chain couples TRBV7-9 to TRBJ2-7; TCRdb's D gene call, TRBD1, goes unchecked for lack of DNA. Germline V gene lookup returns CDR1 SEHNR and CDR2 FQNEAQ (reference sequence). This CDR3 contains 16 residues. The CDR3 is CASSSTPGRNSYEQYF.

J is TRBJ1-2 and V is TRBV21-1; TCRdb's D gene call, TRBD1, goes unchecked for lack of DNA. TRBV21-1 is labeled a pseudogene. CDR3 length: 14 residues. The CDR3 is CASSPGGSNYGYTF.

V and J are TRBV29-1 and TRBJ1-2; TCRdb returns TRBD1, unconfirmable since there is no DNA. CDR1 and CDR2 from the germline V gene are SQVTM and ANQGSEA. The CDR3 consists of 12 residues. The chain's CDR3 is CSGQGADYGYTF. Using reference TRBV29-1 and TRBJ1-2 for the parts outside the CDR3, the full variable domain is SAVISQKPSRDICQRGTSLTIQCQVDSQVTMMFWYRQQPGQSLTLIATANQGSEATYESGFVIDKFPISRPNLTFSTLTVSNMSPEDSSIYLCSGQGADYGYTFGSGTRLTVV.

The CDR3 reads CASSPTGGGYNEQFF. This sequence joins TRBV5-6 and TRBJ2-1; TCRdb returns TRBD1, unconfirmable since there is no DNA. CDR3 length: 15 amino acids. Germline-derived CDR1 and CDR2 are SGHDT and YYEEEE.

The CDR3: CASSNWTAGSYEQYF. The chain employs TRBV11-3 and TRBJ2-7; the TRBD2 assignment by TCRdb is unverifiable without DNA. CDR1 and CDR2 (germline): SGHNT, YENEEA. This CDR3 is built from 15 residues. Complete variable domain (other parts from reference TRBV11-3 and TRBJ2-7): EAGVVQSPRYKIIEKKQPVAFWCNPISGHNTLYWYLQNLGQGPELLIRYENEEAVDDSQLPKDRFSAERLKGVDSTLKIQPAELGDSAVYLCASSNWTAGSYEQYFGPGTRLTVT.

The rearrangement joins TRBV11-2 to TRBJ2-7. The CDR3 sequence is 15 residues long. Germline-derived CDR1 and CDR2 are SGHAT and FQNNGV. CDR3 sequence reads: CASSLNSWDAYEQYF.

The chain links TRBV4-1 to TRBJ2-7; absent DNA, TCRdb's TRBD2 call cannot be checked. This CDR3 has 15 residues. Germline V gene lookup returns CDR1 MGHRA and CDR2 YSYEKL. The CDR3 is CASSQGGDFYYEQYF.

This chain joins TRBV7-9 and TRBJ1-1; without DNA, the TCRdb call of TRBD1 cannot be checked. Germline lookup yields CDR1 SEHNR and CDR2 FQNEAQ (reference sequence). The CDR3 is 16 residues long. The chain's CDR3 is CASSSRDRGHGTEAFF.

This chain's CDR3 is CASSSRRGRYSNQPQHF. This chain links TRBV7-6 with TRBJ1-5; TCRdb selects TRBD1, and the lack of DNA leaves this call unchecked. Germline CDR1 SGHVS, CDR2 FNYEAQ. CDR3 length equals 17 residues.

The rearrangement uses TRBV20-1 and TRBJ1-2; TCRdb returns TRBD1, unconfirmable since there is no DNA. Germline loops: CDR1 DFQATT, CDR2 SNEGSKA (reference sequence). This CDR3 comprises 16 residues. The chain's CDR3 is CSARDNESGINYGYTF.

V is TRBV5-5 and J is TRBJ2-3; lacking DNA, the TRBD2 call made by TCRdb goes unchecked. The CDR3 totals 15 residues. CDR1 is SGHKS, CDR2 YYEKEE, per germline (reference sequence). This CDR3 is CASSGEGFGTDTQYF.

The chain couples TRBV11-3 to TRBJ2-1; checking the TCRdb D call of TRBD1 is not possible without DNA. The germline CDR1 and CDR2 sequences are SGHNT and YENEEA. The CDR3 extends over 15 amino acids. CDR3 sequence reads: CASSSRDERTDDQFF.

This chain connects TRBV2 to TRBJ2-2; no DNA is available, so the TRBD2 call from TCRdb remains unchecked. Germline V gives CDR1 SNHLY, CDR2 FYNNEI. This CDR3 has 16 amino acids. CDR3 loop: CASSEAGREDTGELFF.

The chain is built from TRBV28 and TRBJ2-1; TCRdb selects TRBD1, and the lack of DNA leaves this call unchecked. This CDR3 is 17 amino acids long. Per the germline V gene, CDR1 is MDHEN and CDR2 is SYDVKM. The CDR3 sequence is CASSFLFGGTSYNEQFF.

This rearrangement joins TRBV20-1 to TRBJ2-7; TCRdb names TRBD1, which stays unverified in the absence of DNA. The CDR3 has 17 residues. The germline V gene encodes CDR1 DFQATT and CDR2 SNEGSKA (reference sequence). The CDR3 spells CSARAPRMSGVPYEQYF.

This sequence joins TRBV28 and TRBJ2-1; TCRdb selects TRBD2, and the lack of DNA leaves this call unchecked. The CDR3 has 17 residues. Looked up from germline, CDR1 is MDHEN and CDR2 is SYDVKM. CDR3 protein: CASSTREWREVLNEQFF.